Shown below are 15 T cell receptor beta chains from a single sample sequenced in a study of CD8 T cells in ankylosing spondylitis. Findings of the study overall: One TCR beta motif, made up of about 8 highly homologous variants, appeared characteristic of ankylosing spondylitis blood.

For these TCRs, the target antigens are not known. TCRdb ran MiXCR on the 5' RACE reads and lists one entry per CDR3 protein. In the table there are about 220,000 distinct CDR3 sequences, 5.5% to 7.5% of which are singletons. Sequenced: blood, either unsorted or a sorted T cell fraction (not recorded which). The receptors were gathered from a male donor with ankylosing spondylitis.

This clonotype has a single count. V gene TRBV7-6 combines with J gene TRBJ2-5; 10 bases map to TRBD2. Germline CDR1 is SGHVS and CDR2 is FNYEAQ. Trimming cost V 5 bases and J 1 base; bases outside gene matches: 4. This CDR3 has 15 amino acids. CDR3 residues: CASSPIAGGQETQYF. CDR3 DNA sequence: TGTGCCAGCAGCCCGATAGCGGGAGGCCAAGAGACCCAGTACTTC.

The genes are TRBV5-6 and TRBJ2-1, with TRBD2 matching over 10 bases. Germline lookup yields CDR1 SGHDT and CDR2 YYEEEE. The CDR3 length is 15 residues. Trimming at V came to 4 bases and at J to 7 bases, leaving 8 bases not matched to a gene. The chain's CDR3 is CASSLLAGSLNEQFF. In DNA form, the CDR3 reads TGTGCCAGCAGCCTACTAGCGGGAAGTCTTAATGAGCAGTTCTTC. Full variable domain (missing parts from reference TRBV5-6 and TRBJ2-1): DAGVTQSPTHLIKTRGQQVTLRCSPKSGHDTVSWYQQALGQGPQFIFQYYEEEERQRGNFPDRFSGHQFPNYSSELNVNALLLGDSALYLCASSLLAGSLNEQFFGPGTRLTVL.

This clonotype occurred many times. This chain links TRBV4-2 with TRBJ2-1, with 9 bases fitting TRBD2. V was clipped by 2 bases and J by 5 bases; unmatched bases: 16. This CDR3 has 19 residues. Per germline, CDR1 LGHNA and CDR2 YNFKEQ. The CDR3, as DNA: TGTGCCAGCAGCCAAATAGGGGATTTGGGTCAGCGGGGGGACAATGAGCAGTTCTTC. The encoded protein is CASSQIGDLGQRGDNEQFF.

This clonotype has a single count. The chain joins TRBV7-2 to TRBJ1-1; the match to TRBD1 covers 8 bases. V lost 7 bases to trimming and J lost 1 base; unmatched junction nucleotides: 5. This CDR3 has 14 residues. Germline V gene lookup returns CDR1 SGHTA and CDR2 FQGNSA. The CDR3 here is CASTDRGQNTEAFF. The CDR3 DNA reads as TGTGCCAGCACCGACAGGGGACAGAACACTGAAGCTTTCTTT.

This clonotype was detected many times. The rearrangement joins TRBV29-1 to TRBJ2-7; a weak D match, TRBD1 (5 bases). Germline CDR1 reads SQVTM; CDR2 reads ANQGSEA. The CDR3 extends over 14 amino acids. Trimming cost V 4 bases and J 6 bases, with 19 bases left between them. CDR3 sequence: CSVVGEDTRFEQYF. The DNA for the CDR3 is TGCAGCGTTGTAGGCGAGGACACCCGTTTCGAGCAGTACTTC.

In DNA, the CDR3 is TGTGCCAGCAGCTTAGTGGTCGGGCGGGAGGGCCGGGATGAGCAGTTCTTC. Protein: CASSLVVGREGRDEQFF. The chain joins TRBV7-2 to TRBJ2-1; 9 positions agree with TRBD2. This CDR3 has 17 amino acids. Germline assignment: CDR1 SGHTA and CDR2 FQGNSA. The trim removed 1 base at V and 8 bases at J, leaving 12 bases unmatched.

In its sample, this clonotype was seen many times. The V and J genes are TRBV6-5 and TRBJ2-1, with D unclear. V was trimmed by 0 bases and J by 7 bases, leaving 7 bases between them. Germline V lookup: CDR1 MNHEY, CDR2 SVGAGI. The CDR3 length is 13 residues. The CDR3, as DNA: TGTGCCAGCAGTTACTCTATCCTAAATGAGCAGTTCTTC. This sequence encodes CASSYSILNEQFF.

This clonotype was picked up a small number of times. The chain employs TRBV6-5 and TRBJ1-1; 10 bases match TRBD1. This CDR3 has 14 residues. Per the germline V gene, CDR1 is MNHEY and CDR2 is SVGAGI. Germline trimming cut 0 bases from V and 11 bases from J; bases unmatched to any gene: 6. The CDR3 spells CASSYSGGQGKAFF. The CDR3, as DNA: TGTGCCAGCAGTTACTCGGGGGGACAGGGGAAGGCTTTCTTT.

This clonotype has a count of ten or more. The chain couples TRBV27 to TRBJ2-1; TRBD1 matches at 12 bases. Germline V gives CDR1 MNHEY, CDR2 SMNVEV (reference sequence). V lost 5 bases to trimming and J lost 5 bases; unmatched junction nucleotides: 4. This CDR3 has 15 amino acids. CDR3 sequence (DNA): TGTGCCAGCAGTGCAGGGACAGGGGGCCACAATGAGCAGTTCTTC. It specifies CASSAGTGGHNEQFF.

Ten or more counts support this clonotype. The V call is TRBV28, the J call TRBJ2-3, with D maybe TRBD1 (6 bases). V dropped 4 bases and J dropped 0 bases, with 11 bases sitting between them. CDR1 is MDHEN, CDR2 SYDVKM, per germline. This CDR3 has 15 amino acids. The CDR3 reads CASSSDRTSTDTQYF. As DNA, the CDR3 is TGTGCCAGCAGTTCGGACAGAACTAGCACAGATACGCAGTATTTT.

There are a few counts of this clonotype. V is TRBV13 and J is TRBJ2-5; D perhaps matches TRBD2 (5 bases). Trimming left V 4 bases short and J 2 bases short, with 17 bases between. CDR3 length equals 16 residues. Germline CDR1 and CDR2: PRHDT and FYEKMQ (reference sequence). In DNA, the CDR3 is TGTGCCAGCAGCTCCCAAGGAGGCCTCCCTCAAGAGACCCAGTACTTC. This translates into CASSSQGGLPQETQYF.

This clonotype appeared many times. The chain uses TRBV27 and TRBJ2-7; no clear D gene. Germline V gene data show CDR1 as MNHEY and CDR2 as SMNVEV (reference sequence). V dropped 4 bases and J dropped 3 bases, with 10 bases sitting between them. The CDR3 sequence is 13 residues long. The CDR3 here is CASSSYGSYEQYF. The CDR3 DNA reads TGTGCCAGCAGTTCATACGGAAGCTACGAGCAGTACTTC.

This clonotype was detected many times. CDR3 nucleotide sequence: TGCGCCAGCAGCTTGGGAGGTTTTGAAAAACTGTTTTTT. Its protein is CASSLGGFEKLFF. The chain joins TRBV5-1 to TRBJ1-4; D uncertain. The V and J ends lost 0 bases and 7 bases respectively, with 7 bases between them. This CDR3 has 13 residues. CDR1 is SGHRS, CDR2 YFSETQ, per germline.

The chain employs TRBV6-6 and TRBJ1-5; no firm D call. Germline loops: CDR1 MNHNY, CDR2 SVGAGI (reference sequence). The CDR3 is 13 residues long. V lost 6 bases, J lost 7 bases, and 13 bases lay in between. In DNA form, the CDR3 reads TGTGCCAGCAGCTACGAGTGTGAGCAGCCCCAGCATTTT. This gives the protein CASSYECEQPQHF.

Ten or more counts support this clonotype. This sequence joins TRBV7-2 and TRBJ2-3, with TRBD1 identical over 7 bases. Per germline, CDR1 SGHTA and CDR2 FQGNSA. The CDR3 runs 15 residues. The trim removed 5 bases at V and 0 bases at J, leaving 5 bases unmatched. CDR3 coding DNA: TGTGCCAGCAGCACGGGACAGCCTAGCACAGATACGCAGTATTTT. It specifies CASSTGQPSTDTQYF.